This note documents a single T cell receptor (beta chain) sequence. Antigen specificity is unknown. Generated by immunoSEQ multiplex PCR, the TCRdb table keeps only in-frame clones and is missing some. The sample lists hundreds of thousands of clones; roughly 95% were seen once. The sample is drawn from a study of shared clonotypes between healthy human individuals. Study-level results: Among the subsets, naive ones generally showed larger estimated richness than memory ones.

Positively selected for CCR7, the CD45RO-negative cells used as naive CD8 cells excluded terminally differentiated effector memory CD45RA+ cells. Sequencing was performed on naive CD8+ T cells sorted from blood. This TCR derives from a woman in her twenties or thirties in good health.

In DNA form, the CDR3 reads TGTGCCAGCAGTTTATCTGCAGGGGCGGACAATCAGCCCCAGCATTTT. Amino acid sequence: CASSLSAGADNQPQHF. The chain is built from TRBV27 and TRBJ1-5; possible D gene TRBD1, 6 bases. The CDR3 has 16 amino acids. V was trimmed by 0 bases and J by 3 bases, leaving 12 bases between them. Germline loops: CDR1 MNHEY, CDR2 SMNVEV (reference sequence).